The 7 T cell receptor beta chains reported below all come from one sample, sequenced in a study of cytomegalovirus exposure and HLA in healthy donors. Amplification used 60 Vbeta primers and 13 Jbeta primers. The table came from immunoSEQ multiplex PCR; TCRdb's copy has only in-frame clones and leaves some out. The sample contains more than 110,000 clones, 60% to 80% of which appear only once. The sequenced material came from PBMCs. The origin of the receptors is a woman aged 25 to 45 in good health and CMV-seronegative.

This clone was seen a few times. The chain recombines TRBV4-1 with TRBJ2-5, with a weak D call TRBD2 (5 bases). Germline CDR1 is MGHRA and CDR2 is YSYEKL. The CDR3 consists of 16 residues. V shed 0 bases and J shed 7 bases, with 18 bases lying between them. In nucleotides, the CDR3 is TGCGCCAGCAGCCAAGAAGTGCGGGCCTACCTCGGGACCCAGTACTTC. Its translation: CASSQEVRAYLGTQYF.

The V call is TRBV11-2, the J call TRBJ2-5; D uncertain. Trimming left V 5 bases short and J 0 bases short, with 13 bases between. The germline gives CDR1 SGHAT, CDR2 FQNNGV. This CDR3 has 15 amino acids. The CDR3 DNA sequence: TGTGCCAGCAGCCCCGGCGGCTGGTACCAAGAGACCCAGTACTTC. Amino acid sequence: CASSPGGWYQETQYF. The complete variable domain, with remaining parts taken from reference TRBV11-2 and TRBJ2-5, reads EAGVAQSPRYKIIEKRQSVAFWCNPISGHATLYWYQQILGQGPKLLIQFQNNGVVDDSQLPKDRFSAERLKGVDSTLKIQPAKLEDSAVYLCASSPGGWYQETQYFGPGTRLLVL.

This clone has only a few counts. The J gene is TRBJ1-4, the V gene TRBV5-1; possible D gene TRBD1, 6 bases. With 1 base removed from V and 6 bases from J, the gap between germline ends came to 13 bases. Germline V gene data show CDR1 as SGHRS and CDR2 as YFSETQ. The CDR3 contains 15 residues. The CDR3 sequence: CASSLSRQGYEKLFF. In DNA, the CDR3 is TGCGCCAGCAGCTTGAGTAGGCAGGGGTATGAAAAACTGTTTTTT.

The gene calls are TRBV7-8 and TRBJ2-1, with 9 bases aligning to TRBD2. CDR1 is SGHVS, CDR2 FQNEAQ, per germline. The CDR3 extends over 15 amino acids. Germline trimming cut 5 bases from V and 1 base from J; bases unmatched to any gene: 3. CDR3 amino acids: CASSGSGGSYNEQFF. The CDR3 nucleotides are TGTGCCAGCAGCGGAAGCGGGGGGTCCTACAATGAGCAGTTCTTC.

As to this clone: Distinct nucleotide sequences in the sample also encode this CDR3. The chain uses TRBV5-1 and TRBJ2-1; TRBD2 matches at 7 bases. The CDR3 sequence is 13 residues long. The germline V gene has CDR1 SGHRS and CDR2 YFSETQ. Losses at the gene ends were 0 bases for V and 7 bases for J; bases not matched to a gene: 1. The CDR3 protein is CASSLGGSNEQFF. CDR3 nucleotide sequence: TGCGCCAGCAGCTTGGGCGGGAGTAATGAGCAGTTCTTC.

The CDR3 region is CASSHYSGRTYNEQFF. The CDR3 nucleotides read TGTGCCAGCAGTCACTATAGCGGGAGAACCTACAATGAGCAGTTCTTC. The rearrangement uses TRBV21-1 and TRBJ2-1; the table's D call TRBD2 went unverified against the DNA. TRBV21-1 is deemed a pseudogene. The CDR3 has 16 amino acids.

J is TRBJ1-5 and V is TRBV6-4; D unresolved. V was cut by 3 bases and J by 1 base, with 10 bases left in between. The CDR3 length is 15 residues. Germline V CDR1 and CDR2: MRHNA, SNTAGT. In DNA, the CDR3 is TGTGCCAGCAGTGATCCGGGAACGAGCAATCAGCCCCAGCATTTT. It yields the protein CASSDPGTSNQPQHF.